These T cell receptor beta chains were read from a single sample in a study of blood T cells in healthy people across ages. TCRdb independently ran MiXCR on the 5' RACE reads; one entry per CDR3 protein. The data show about 810,000 distinct CDR3 sequences, around 36% seen once. Sequencing was performed on blood. These receptor sequences come from a man aged 18 to 29 in good health. CDR3s include the opening cysteine and the closing phenylalanine or tryptophan. The D gene is left open where the match is weak. Size is stated for part of the rows, as once, few or many counts, or as a class when the clone is expanded.

v_call: TRBV6-5
d_call: TRBD1
j_call: TRBJ2-3
clone_size: few
cdr3_aa: CASSYGGQGTDTQYF
cdr3_nt: TGTGCCAGCAGTTACGGGGGACAGGGTACAGATACGCAGTATTTT

v_call: TRBV5-1
d_call: TRBD1
j_call: TRBJ1-2
clone_size: .
cdr3_aa: CTSRDPGQGIIGYTF
cdr3_nt: TGCACCAGCAGGGATCCGGGACAGGGGATTATTGGCTACACCTTC

v_call: TRBV6-2/TRBV6-3
d_call: .
j_call: TRBJ1-5
clone_size: .
cdr3_aa: CASSELIQPQHF
cdr3_nt: TGTGCCAGCAGTGAGCTGATTCAGCCCCAGCATTTT

v_call: TRBV7-9
d_call: .
j_call: TRBJ1-4
clone_size: few
cdr3_aa: CASSPLDGLPGKEKLFF
cdr3_nt: TGTGCCAGCAGCCCGCTCGACGGGCTTCCTGGGAAGGAAAAACTGTTTTTT

v_call: TRBV11-1
d_call: .
j_call: TRBJ1-1
clone_size: many
cdr3_aa: CASSSANTEAFF
cdr3_nt: TGTGCCAGCAGTTCAGCTAACACTGAAGCTTTCTTT

v_call: TRBV27
d_call: TRBD2
j_call: TRBJ2-5
clone_size: few
cdr3_aa: CASSSEGLAGDQETQYF
cdr3_nt: TGTGCCAGCAGTTCCGAGGGACTAGCGGGGGATCAAGAGACCCAGTACTTC

v_call: TRBV4-1
d_call: TRBD1
j_call: TRBJ2-1
clone_size: .
cdr3_aa: CAGSHLPTTGGYNEQFF
cdr3_nt: TGCGCCGGCAGCCACCTCCCAACCACAGGGGGATACAATGAGCAGTTCTTC

v_call: TRBV3-1
d_call: TRBD2
j_call: TRBJ2-5
clone_size: many
cdr3_aa: CASSQGPLTSGVQETQYF
cdr3_nt: TGTGCCAGCAGCCAAGGTCCCTTGACTAGCGGGGTACAAGAGACCCAGTACTTC

v_call: TRBV25-1
d_call: .
j_call: TRBJ2-3
clone_size: .
cdr3_aa: CASSEPGTDTQYF
cdr3_nt: TGTGCCAGCAGTGAACCCGGGACAGATACGCAGTATTTT

v_call: TRBV2
d_call: .
j_call: TRBJ1-4
clone_size: .
cdr3_aa: CASSEQGRREKLFF
cdr3_nt: TGTGCCAGCAGTGAGCAGGGGAGGAGGGAAAAACTGTTTTTT

v_call: TRBV28
d_call: .
j_call: TRBJ2-1
clone_size: .
cdr3_aa: CASSFFQGINNEQFF
cdr3_nt: TGTGCCAGCAGTTTTTTCCAAGGGATCAACAATGAGCAGTTCTTC

v_call: TRBV2
d_call: TRBD1
j_call: TRBJ1-2
clone_size: .
cdr3_aa: CASRTGQGGYGYTF
cdr3_nt: TGTGCCAGCAGGACGGGACAGGGGGGATATGGCTACACCTTC

v_call: TRBV7-2
d_call: TRBD2
j_call: TRBJ2-1
clone_size: .
cdr3_aa: CASSHPALAGGSSYNEQFF
cdr3_nt: TGTGCCAGCAGTCACCCGGCACTAGCGGGGGGGAGCTCCTACAATGAGCAGTTCTTC

v_call: TRBV7-3
d_call: TRBD2
j_call: TRBJ2-1
clone_size: .
cdr3_aa: CASSPQGSGGYNEQFF
cdr3_nt: TGTGCCAGCAGCCCCCAGGGCAGCGGGGGTTACAATGAGCAGTTCTTC

v_call: TRBV9
d_call: .
j_call: TRBJ2-4
clone_size: once
cdr3_aa: CASSAGAQNIQYF
cdr3_nt: TGTGCCAGCAGCGCCGGGGCCCAAAACATTCAGTACTTC

v_call: TRBV7-2
d_call: TRBD2
j_call: TRBJ2-5
clone_size: .
cdr3_aa: CASSLSFRGGLGETQYF
cdr3_nt: TGTGCCAGCAGCTTATCTTTCCGGGGGGGCCTGGGAGAGACCCAGTACTTC

v_call: TRBV25-1
d_call: TRBD2
j_call: TRBJ2-3
clone_size: once
cdr3_aa: CASSEFGTISAPDTQYF
cdr3_nt: TGTGCCAGCAGTGAATTCGGGACTATATCGGCCCCAGATACGCAGTATTTT

v_call: TRBV7-2
d_call: .
j_call: TRBJ2-7
clone_size: many
cdr3_aa: CASSLTHGDTYEQYF
cdr3_nt: TGTGCCAGCAGCTTAACTCACGGGGACACCTACGAGCAGTACTTC

v_call: TRBV5-1
d_call: .
j_call: TRBJ2-7
clone_size: few
cdr3_aa: CASSLSGGRLYEQYF
cdr3_nt: TGCGCCAGCAGCTTGTCCGGGGGGCGGCTTTACGAGCAGTACTTC

v_call: TRBV10-3
d_call: TRBD1
j_call: TRBJ2-3
clone_size: many
cdr3_aa: CAISVGQGSTDTQYF
cdr3_nt: TGTGCCATCAGTGTGGGACAGGGAAGCACAGATACGCAGTATTTT

v_call: TRBV18
d_call: .
j_call: TRBJ1-1
clone_size: once
cdr3_aa: CASSPFGENTEAFF
cdr3_nt: TGTGCCAGCTCACCCTTCGGGGAAAACACTGAAGCTTTCTTT

v_call: TRBV27
d_call: .
j_call: TRBJ1-6
clone_size: few
cdr3_aa: CASSSGSPYNSPLHF
cdr3_nt: TGTGCCAGCAGTTCGGGGAGCCCATATAATTCACCCCTCCACTTT

v_call: TRBV6-5
d_call: .
j_call: TRBJ1-2
clone_size: .
cdr3_aa: CASSYRGSCGYTF
cdr3_nt: TGTGCCAGCAGTTACAGGGGAAGCTGTGGCTACACCTTC

v_call: TRBV29-1
d_call: .
j_call: TRBJ1-1
clone_size: .
cdr3_aa: CSGKGDTPTEAFF
cdr3_nt: TGCAGCGGCAAGGGTGATACCCCCACTGAAGCTTTCTTT

v_call: TRBV6-2/TRBV6-3
d_call: .
j_call: TRBJ2-2
clone_size: .
cdr3_aa: CASSYLGRELFF
cdr3_nt: TGTGCCAGCAGTTACTTGGGACGGGAGCTGTTTTTT

v_call: TRBV20-1
d_call: TRBD2
j_call: TRBJ2-5
clone_size: .
cdr3_aa: CSANDGGARFFSRGRETQYF
cdr3_nt: TGCAGTGCTAACGACGGGGGGGCCCGTTTCTTCTCCAGGGGACGAGAGACCCAGTACTTC

v_call: TRBV20-1
d_call: TRBD2
j_call: TRBJ2-3
clone_size: .
cdr3_aa: CSASFSGTDTQYF
cdr3_nt: TGCAGTGCTAGTTTTAGCGGGACAGATACGCAGTATTTT

v_call: TRBV6-2/TRBV6-3
d_call: .
j_call: TRBJ2-7
clone_size: .
cdr3_aa: CASSYVEGLYNEQYF
cdr3_nt: TGTGCCAGCAGTTACGTAGAGGGGCTCTACAATGAGCAGTACTTC

v_call: TRBV3-1
d_call: .
j_call: TRBJ1-6
clone_size: .
cdr3_aa: CASSQGQGGSPLHF
cdr3_nt: TGTGCCAGCAGCCAAGGCCAGGGTGGATCACCCCTCCACTTT

v_call: TRBV12-3/TRBV12-4
d_call: .
j_call: TRBJ1-2
clone_size: many
cdr3_aa: CASSSQGYGYTF
cdr3_nt: TGTGCCAGCAGTTCGCAGGGATATGGCTACACCTTC

v_call: TRBV19
d_call: .
j_call: TRBJ2-1
clone_size: .
cdr3_aa: CASSIAVGNEQFF
cdr3_nt: TGTGCCAGTAGTATAGCCGTGGGAAATGAGCAGTTCTTC

v_call: TRBV20-1
d_call: .
j_call: TRBJ1-2
clone_size: few
cdr3_aa: CSARDPKGGPSGYTF
cdr3_nt: TGCAGTGCTAGAGATCCCAAGGGGGGGCCTAGTGGCTACACCTTC

v_call: TRBV2
d_call: .
j_call: TRBJ2-7
clone_size: many
cdr3_aa: CASSEFQGPYEQYF
cdr3_nt: TGTGCCAGCAGTGAGTTCCAGGGGCCCTACGAGCAGTACTTC

v_call: TRBV6-5
d_call: TRBD2
j_call: TRBJ2-1
clone_size: many
cdr3_aa: CASSYSASGYNEQFF
cdr3_nt: TGTGCCAGCAGTTACTCGGCTAGCGGGTACAATGAGCAGTTCTTC

v_call: TRBV12-3/TRBV12-4
d_call: TRBD1
j_call: TRBJ1-1
clone_size: .
cdr3_aa: CASSPGDRRNTEAFF
cdr3_nt: TGTGCCAGCAGTCCCGGGGACAGACGGAACACTGAAGCTTTCTTT

v_call: TRBV5-5
d_call: .
j_call: TRBJ2-5
clone_size: .
cdr3_aa: CASSLAGYQFQYF
cdr3_nt: TGTGCCAGCAGCTTGGCCGGGTACCAGTTCCAGTACTTC

v_call: TRBV24-1
d_call: .
j_call: TRBJ1-2
clone_size: .
cdr3_aa: CATSDSKPGSYGYTF
cdr3_nt: TGTGCCACCAGTGACTCCAAGCCAGGGAGCTATGGCTACACCTTC

v_call: TRBV28
d_call: TRBD1
j_call: TRBJ1-5
clone_size: few
cdr3_aa: CASSLRQGALGNQPQHF
cdr3_nt: TGTGCCAGCAGTTTAAGACAGGGGGCGTTAGGCAATCAGCCCCAGCATTTT

v_call: TRBV28
d_call: .
j_call: TRBJ2-5
clone_size: many
cdr3_aa: CASSYPLRGPSNEQYF
cdr3_nt: TGTGCCAGCAGTTACCCGTTAAGGGGCCCCTCTAATGAGCAGTACTTC

v_call: TRBV14
d_call: .
j_call: TRBJ2-1
clone_size: .
cdr3_aa: CASSQDSTNNEQFF
cdr3_nt: TGTGCCAGCAGCCAAGATAGCACAAACAATGAGCAGTTCTTC

v_call: TRBV29-1
d_call: .
j_call: TRBJ2-1
clone_size: many
cdr3_aa: CSVDRAYNEQFF
cdr3_nt: TGCAGCGTTGACAGAGCCTACAATGAGCAGTTCTTC

v_call: TRBV6-2/TRBV6-3
d_call: .
j_call: TRBJ2-6
clone_size: few
cdr3_aa: CASSPGARDPSGANVLTF
cdr3_nt: TGTGCCAGCAGCCCGGGCGCTAGGGACCCCTCTGGGGCCAACGTCCTGACTTTC

v_call: TRBV6-5
d_call: .
j_call: TRBJ1-1
clone_size: few
cdr3_aa: CASGSGDTEAFF
cdr3_nt: TGTGCCAGCGGATCAGGGGACACTGAAGCTTTCTTT

v_call: TRBV7-2
d_call: .
j_call: TRBJ2-2
clone_size: .
cdr3_aa: CASSGYGELFF
cdr3_nt: TGTGCCAGCAGCGGTTACGGGGAGCTGTTTTTT

v_call: TRBV30
d_call: .
j_call: TRBJ1-2
clone_size: .
cdr3_aa: CAWRGRADYGYTF
cdr3_nt: TGTGCCTGGAGGGGCAGGGCAGACTATGGCTACACCTTC

v_call: TRBV4-3
d_call: TRBD1
j_call: TRBJ1-4
clone_size: few
cdr3_aa: CASSQDVWGQGEKLFF
cdr3_nt: TGCGCCAGCAGCCAAGATGTATGGGGACAGGGGGAAAAACTGTTTTTT

v_call: TRBV7-2
d_call: .
j_call: TRBJ1-5
clone_size: many
cdr3_aa: CASSLERGAGTPQHF
cdr3_nt: TGTGCCAGCAGCTTAGAAAGGGGGGCCGGTACGCCCCAGCATTTT

v_call: TRBV20-1
d_call: TRBD2
j_call: TRBJ2-1
clone_size: few
cdr3_aa: CSAWSGGAWNEQFF
cdr3_nt: TGCAGTGCTTGGAGCGGGGGGGCCTGGAATGAGCAGTTCTTC

v_call: TRBV28
d_call: TRBD1
j_call: TRBJ2-5
clone_size: .
cdr3_aa: CASMGQGFLTQYF
cdr3_nt: TGTGCCAGCATGGGACAGGGTTTTTTGACCCAGTACTTC

v_call: TRBV6-6
d_call: .
j_call: TRBJ1-1
clone_size: few
cdr3_aa: CASSYSPTGAFF
cdr3_nt: TGTGCCAGCAGTTACTCACCGACTGGGGCTTTCTTT

v_call: TRBV7-2
d_call: .
j_call: TRBJ2-5
clone_size: few
cdr3_aa: CASSSPSQGGQYF
cdr3_nt: TGTGCCAGCAGCTCTCCCTCCCAGGGTGGTCAGTACTTC

v_call: TRBV10-2
d_call: TRBD2
j_call: TRBJ2-3
clone_size: .
cdr3_aa: CASSERGGLAGLTDTQYF
cdr3_nt: TGCGCCAGCAGTGAGCGGGGGGGACTAGCGGGGCTCACAGATACGCAGTATTTT

v_call: TRBV12-3/TRBV12-4
d_call: TRBD1
j_call: TRBJ1-3
clone_size: .
cdr3_aa: CASSWGTVNTIYF
cdr3_nt: TGTGCCAGCAGTTGGGGGACAGTAAACACCATATATTTT

v_call: TRBV5-1
d_call: .
j_call: TRBJ2-1
clone_size: few
cdr3_aa: CASSPSGGQGEQFF
cdr3_nt: TGCGCCAGCAGCCCCTCAGGGGGGCAGGGTGAGCAGTTCTTC

v_call: TRBV7-2
d_call: .
j_call: TRBJ2-2
clone_size: once
cdr3_aa: CASSPTPGRTGELFF
cdr3_nt: TGTGCCAGCAGCCCTACCCCGGGACGGACCGGGGAGCTGTTTTTT

v_call: TRBV5-1
d_call: TRBD1
j_call: TRBJ2-5
clone_size: .
cdr3_aa: CASSPGQGWELYF
cdr3_nt: TGCGCCAGCAGCCCCGGACAGGGTTGGGAGTTGTACTTC

v_call: TRBV7-9
d_call: .
j_call: TRBJ1-2
clone_size: few
cdr3_aa: CASSLEDASGTF
cdr3_nt: TGTGCCAGCAGCTTAGAAGACGCCAGTGGCACCTTC